The following is a TCR beta chain sequence with its context. This sample was included in a study of T cells expressing NK-cell markers. From its re-call of the 5' RACE reads, TCRdb lists each CDR3 protein once, without DNA. The listing contains about 460,000 distinct CDR3 sequences. The TCR comes from a woman aged 45-60 years in good health. Sequencing was carried out using blood T cells: a sorted CD56 or NKG2C T cell subset, CD4+ or CD8+ T cells, or bulk PBMC T cells (not recorded which).

This CDR3 reads CASSPDSRIPNTGELFF. J is TRBJ2-2 and V is TRBV7-8; TCRdb outputs TRBD1, but without DNA this stays unchecked. The CDR3 contains 17 residues. From germline, CDR1 is SGHVS and CDR2 FQNEAQ. Looking up the rest from reference TRBV7-8 and TRBJ2-2 gives the full variable domain: GAGVSQSPRYKVAKRGQDVALRCDPISGHVSLFWYQQALGQGPEFLTYFQNEAQLDKSGLPSDRFFAERPEGSVSTLKIQRTQQEDSAVYLCASSPDSRIPNTGELFFGEGSRLTVL.